These 14 T cell receptor beta chains were sequenced from one sample in a study of breast tumors, draining lymph nodes, adjacent tissues. A single record per CDR3 protein comes from TCRdb applying MiXCR to the multiplex PCR reads. The data show approximately 90,000 distinct CDR3 sequences, over 25% seen once. Samples came from axillary lymph nodes draining the breast cancer. The sample consisted of axillary lymph node tissue. Receptor source: a female donor with breast cancer. Some clones in this sample may be carry-over from other donors' samples.

This clonotype was counted many times. CDR3 bases: TGTGCCACCAGTGATCCGGGGACAGGGGGCGTCTACGAGCAGTACTTC. It encodes CATSDPGTGGVYEQYF. This chain uses TRBV24-1 with TRBJ2-7, with TRBD1 matching 12 bases. The germline CDR1 and CDR2 sequences are KGHDR and SFDVKD. The CDR3 has 16 amino acids. With 3 bases clipped from V and 3 bases from J, the junction kept 5 bases outside the gene matches.

This clonotype was recorded at least ten times. This chain connects TRBV7-6 to TRBJ2-5; TRBD2 agrees at 8 bases. Trimming at V came to 4 bases and at J to 1 base, leaving 8 bases not matched to a gene. Germline V gene lookup returns CDR1 SGHVS and CDR2 FNYEAQ. The CDR3 totals 16 residues. CDR3 residues: CASSSPGGSVQETQYF. CDR3 nucleotide sequence: TGTGCCAGCAGCTCCCCGGGGGGGTCAGTCCAAGAGACCCAGTACTTC.

This clonotype has only one observation. In this CDR3 the conserved last residue, phenylalanine or tryptophan, is missing, so a read error is likely. V usage is TRBV24-1 and J usage is TRBJ1-5; weak D call: TRBD1 (5 bases). This CDR3 spans 16 amino acids. Germline CDR1 is KGHDR and CDR2 is SFDVKD. CDR3 region: CATSDPVGGDNQPQHS. CDR3 sequence (DNA): TGTGCCACTAGTGATCCGGTTGGAGGGGATAATCAGCCCCAGCATTCT.

There are many counts of this clonotype. This chain links TRBV2 with TRBJ1-4; 11 bases match TRBD1. Looked up from germline, CDR1 is SNHLY and CDR2 is FYNNEI. This CDR3 comprises 17 residues. V gave up 2 bases and J gave up 7 bases; unmatched junction bases: 9. The CDR3 sequence is CASSEPGQGAIFEKLFF. The CDR3 nucleotides are TGTGCCAGCAGTGAACCTGGACAGGGGGCGATTTTTGAAAAACTGTTTTTT.

V is TRBV20-1 and J is TRBJ1-1, with D unresolved. Looked up from germline, CDR1 is DFQATT and CDR2 is SNEGSKA (reference sequence). The CDR3 is made up of 13 amino acids. Trimming stripped 0 bases from V and 4 bases from J, with 9 bases between. The CDR3 DNA follows: TGCAGTGCTAGAGATGGAGGGAGCACTGAAGCTTTCTTT. Residues: CSARDGGSTEAFF.

This clonotype was observed at least ten times. V usage is TRBV29-1 and J usage is TRBJ1-2; 11 nucleotides agree with TRBD1. Germline V gene data show CDR1 as SQVTM and CDR2 as ANQGSEA. V lost 7 bases and J lost 2; bases outside the gene matches: 3. The CDR3 length is 13 residues. The CDR3 spells CSAWTGGNYGYTF. The CDR3 DNA is TGCAGCGCCTGGACAGGGGGCAACTATGGCTACACCTTC.

This clonotype was detected ten times or more. This may arise from a read error, as a much more abundant clone is one base away. V usage is TRBV7-2 and J usage is TRBJ1-2; TRBD1 matches at 10 bases. CDR1 and CDR2 from the germline V gene are SGHTA and FQGNSA. This CDR3 has 15 residues. This CDR3 is CASSPGTGDLYGYPF. The CDR3 DNA follows: TGTGCCAGCAGCCCCGGGACAGGGGACCTCTATGGCTACCCCTTC.

This clonotype occurred a few times. As DNA, the CDR3 is TGTGCCAGCAGCCCGCGGACTAGCGGGAGAGGTTGGGAGACCCAGTACTTC. As protein: CASSPRTSGRGWETQYF. The gene calls are TRBV11-2 and TRBJ2-5; 13 nucleotides agree with TRBD2. The CDR3 has 17 residues. V was clipped by 5 bases and J by 5 bases; unmatched bases: 11. Germline assignment: CDR1 SGHAT and CDR2 FQNNGV.

Concerning this clonotype itself: This could be a read error, since a much larger clone is one nucleotide away. Here the CDR3 omits its conserved ending phenylalanine or tryptophan, so a read error is the likely source. V usage is TRBV6-2 or TRBV6-3 and J usage is TRBJ2-1, with D perhaps assigned TRBD1 or TRBD2 (5 bases each). CDR1 and CDR2 (germline): MNHEY, SVGEGT. The CDR3 is made up of 12 amino acids. V lost 7 bases, J lost 9 bases, and 13 bases lay in between. The CDR3 DNA follows: TGTGCCAGCACCCTGGGGGTAGGTGAGCAGTTCCTC. Translation gives CASTLGVGEQFL.

This clonotype appeared once. The CDR3: CASSIEAGSYEQFF. CDR3 DNA sequence: TGTGCCAGTAGTATTGAGGCAGGATCCTACGAGCAGTTCTTC. The chain is built from TRBV19 and TRBJ2-1, with D unclear. The CDR3 is 14 residues long. Germline CDR1 LNHDA, CDR2 SQIVND (reference sequence). The germline V and J ends were trimmed by 3 bases and 10 bases, with 16 bases remaining between them.

This clonotype was detected many times. J is TRBJ2-2 and V is TRBV10-3, with D tentatively TRBD1 or TRBD2 (5 bases each). V was cut by 3 bases and J by 2 bases, with 10 bases left in between. Germline CDR1 reads ENHRY; CDR2 reads SYGVKD. The CDR3 loop spans 15 amino acids. The CDR3 DNA follows: TGTGCCATCAGTGAAGCGAGGGGAAACACCGGGGAGCTGTTTTTT. This gives the protein CAISEARGNTGELFF.

A note on this clonotype: Given a much more abundant clone one base away, this may be a read error. The rearrangement joins TRBV28 to TRBJ1-4; 9 nucleotides line up with TRBD1. CDR3 length: 17 residues. Germline values: CDR1 MDHEN, CDR2 SYDVKM. The CDR3 reads CASSPGTGTATNGKLFF. CDR3 in DNA: TGTGCCAGCAGTCCCGGGACAGGGACTGCAACTAATGGAAAACTGTTTTTT.

Many counts were recorded for this clonotype. The chain couples TRBV30 to TRBJ2-1; 9 bases fit TRBD2. This CDR3 comprises 15 residues. J lost 6 bases, V lost 0 bases, and 6 bases had no gene match. Germline lookup yields CDR1 GTSNPN and CDR2 SVGIG (reference sequence). CDR3 region: CAWSVAGGRGNEQFF. The CDR3 region has the DNA TGTGCCTGGAGTGTAGCGGGAGGACGGGGCAATGAGCAGTTCTTC.

This clonotype has just a few counts. A much bigger clone sits one base away, suggesting this may be a read error. The chain has TRBV5-1 and TRBJ2-1; D might be TRBD1 or TRBD2, each matching 5 bases. The germline CDR1 and CDR2 sequences are SGHRS and YFSETQ. CDR3 size: 12 residues. The CDR3 sequence is CAGSSRGHEQFF. As DNA, the CDR3 is TGCGCCGGCAGCTCGAGGGGCCATGAGCAGTTCTTC.